These T cell receptor beta chains were read from a single sample in a study of blood T cell repertoires in COVID-19. The repertoire was sequenced with immunoSEQ multiplex PCR; TCRdb's copy has only in-frame clones and lacks some. The sample holds roughly 260,000 clones, 65% to 90% seen once. Input material: peripheral blood. These receptor sequences come from a woman aged 70-85 years with acute or convalescent COVID-19. The CDR3 runs from the conserved cysteine through the conserved F or W. A D gene is named only where the DNA matches it firmly. Clone size is not always given. Where it is, it says once, few, many or a class for expanded clones.

v_call: TRBV7-2; d_call: -; clone_size: once; j_call: TRBJ1-1; cdr3_nt: TGTGCCAGCAGCTTAGCGCGTGGGAACACTGAAGCTTTCTTT; cdr3_aa: CASSLARGNTEAFF
v_call: TRBV6-5; d_call: -; clone_size: -; j_call: TRBJ1-2; cdr3_nt: TGTGCCGCCAAGGGGGGGCGAAGCTATGGCTACACCTTC; cdr3_aa: CAAKGGRSYGYTF
v_call: TRBV7-9; d_call: -; clone_size: -; j_call: TRBJ1-5; cdr3_nt: TGTGCCAGCAGCCCGACAGCGATCAATCAGCCCCAGCATTTT; cdr3_aa: CASSPTAINQPQHF
v_call: TRBV19; d_call: -; clone_size: few; j_call: TRBJ1-2; cdr3_nt: TGTGCCAGTAACCCTGGGGGCACCTCATGGGGCTACACCTTC; cdr3_aa: CASNPGGTSWGYTF
v_call: TRBV19; d_call: -; clone_size: -; j_call: TRBJ2-2; cdr3_nt: TGTGCCAGTAGGACGGGATCGGCAGCCTCGAACACCGGGGAGCTGTTTTTT; cdr3_aa: CASRTGSAASNTGELFF
v_call: TRBV6-1; d_call: TRBD1; clone_size: once; j_call: TRBJ1-1; cdr3_nt: TGTGCCAGCAGTGACCTACAGGGGGCTACTGAAGCTTTCTTT; cdr3_aa: CASSDLQGATEAFF
v_call: TRBV2; d_call: -; clone_size: -; j_call: TRBJ1-2; cdr3_nt: TGTGCCAGCAAGGAGGGTTCCTCGTATGGCTACACCTTC; cdr3_aa: CASKEGSSYGYTF
v_call: TRBV7-2; d_call: TRBD1; clone_size: -; j_call: TRBJ2-1; cdr3_nt: TGTGCCAGCAGCTTATTCAACAGGGGGGTTGAGCAGTTCTTC; cdr3_aa: CASSLFNRGVEQFF
v_call: TRBV28; d_call: -; clone_size: -; j_call: TRBJ2-7; cdr3_nt: TGTGCCAGCAGTTTAATCCCCCAGCAGCGCGAGCAGTACTTC; cdr3_aa: CASSLIPQQREQYF
v_call: TRBV7-2; d_call: -; clone_size: few; j_call: TRBJ1-5; cdr3_nt: TGTGCCAGCAGCACGGGTGGAGGAAATAGCAATCAGCCCCAGCATTTT; cdr3_aa: CASSTGGGNSNQPQHF
v_call: TRBV2; d_call: -; clone_size: -; j_call: TRBJ2-5; cdr3_nt: TGTGCCAGCAGTCGGGGAAGGCGAGAGACCCAGTACTTC; cdr3_aa: CASSRGRRETQYF
v_call: TRBV24-1; d_call: -; clone_size: -; j_call: TRBJ2-1; cdr3_nt: TGTGCCACCAGTGAACAGCATCCCTACAATGAGCAGTTCTTC; cdr3_aa: CATSEQHPYNEQFF
v_call: TRBV2; d_call: -; clone_size: -; j_call: TRBJ1-3; cdr3_nt: TGTGCCAGCAGTCCAGACAGGAAGGGTACCATATATTTT; cdr3_aa: CASSPDRKGTIYF
v_call: TRBV30; d_call: -; clone_size: -; j_call: TRBJ1-1; cdr3_nt: TGTGCCTGGAGTAAACAGGGCGGCACTGAAGCTTTCTTT; cdr3_aa: CAWSKQGGTEAFF
v_call: TRBV28; d_call: TRBD1; clone_size: once; j_call: TRBJ2-7; cdr3_nt: TGTGCCAGCGACCGGCGGGACAGGAACTACGAGCAGTACTTC; cdr3_aa: CASDRRDRNYEQYF
v_call: TRBV7-2; d_call: TRBD2; clone_size: -; j_call: TRBJ2-1; cdr3_nt: TGTGCCAGCAGCTTAGTGGGGGGGAACTCCTACAATGAGCAGTTCTTC; cdr3_aa: CASSLVGGNSYNEQFF
v_call: TRBV6-5; d_call: -; clone_size: -; j_call: TRBJ1-1; cdr3_nt: TGTGCCAGCAGTTACTACACTCTTACAGGTAAAGCTTTCTTT; cdr3_aa: CASSYYTLTGKAFF
v_call: TRBV18; d_call: TRBD2; clone_size: -; j_call: TRBJ2-1; cdr3_nt: TGTGCCAGCTCGACCCGGACTAGCGGGACTTACAATGAGCAGTTCTTC; cdr3_aa: CASSTRTSGTYNEQFF
v_call: TRBV7-8; d_call: -; clone_size: few; j_call: TRBJ1-2; cdr3_nt: TGTGCCAGCAGCTCCCGGGAAAGCAACTATGGCTACACCTTC; cdr3_aa: CASSSRESNYGYTF
v_call: TRBV5-1; d_call: -; clone_size: few; j_call: TRBJ1-4; cdr3_nt: TGCGCCAGCAGCTTGGCAGGGGCAACTAATGAAAAACTGTTTTTT; cdr3_aa: CASSLAGATNEKLFF
v_call: TRBV6-1; d_call: -; clone_size: -; j_call: TRBJ1-6; cdr3_nt: TGTGCCAGCAGTGAATGGAGTGTCCCAATTAGCTCCTATAATTCACCCCTCCACTTT; cdr3_aa: CASSEWSVPISSYNSPLHF
v_call: TRBV18; d_call: -; clone_size: once; j_call: TRBJ1-2; cdr3_nt: TGTGCCAGCTCCCAGGAACAGAACTATGGCTACACCTTC; cdr3_aa: CASSQEQNYGYTF
v_call: TRBV7-8; d_call: -; clone_size: -; j_call: TRBJ1-1; cdr3_nt: TGTGCCAGCAGCCAGAGCGGGGACACTGAAGCTTTCTTT; cdr3_aa: CASSQSGDTEAFF
v_call: TRBV9; d_call: TRBD2; clone_size: -; j_call: TRBJ2-1; cdr3_nt: TGTGCCAGCAGGGTAACCGGGACTAGCGGGGGGCGCTCCTACAATGAGCAGTTCTTC; cdr3_aa: CASRVTGTSGGRSYNEQFF
v_call: TRBV7-9; d_call: TRBD2; clone_size: -; j_call: TRBJ2-1; cdr3_nt: TGTGCCAGCAGCTTATCCAGCGGGGGCTACAATGAGCAGTTCTTC; cdr3_aa: CASSLSSGGYNEQFF
v_call: TRBV5-1; d_call: -; clone_size: few; j_call: TRBJ1-2; cdr3_nt: TGCGCCAGCAGCTTGGGCGTCTATGGCTACACCTTC; cdr3_aa: CASSLGVYGYTF
v_call: TRBV5-4; d_call: TRBD1; clone_size: -; j_call: TRBJ1-2; cdr3_nt: TGTGCCAGCAGACCCGACAGGGGAGCGAACTATGGCTACACCTTC; cdr3_aa: CASRPDRGANYGYTF
v_call: TRBV4-1; d_call: -; clone_size: -; j_call: TRBJ2-3; cdr3_nt: TGCGCCAGCAGCCTATCCGGGGGACCTAGCACAGATACGCAGTATTTT; cdr3_aa: CASSLSGGPSTDTQYF
v_call: TRBV6-1; d_call: -; clone_size: -; j_call: TRBJ1-1; cdr3_nt: TGTGCCAGCAGTGAAGGGGGGCAGAGGAACACTGAAGCTTTCTTT; cdr3_aa: CASSEGGQRNTEAFF
v_call: TRBV5-1; d_call: -; clone_size: -; j_call: TRBJ1-4; cdr3_nt: TGCGCCAGCAGGGATACAGGGAACTTGAATGAAAAACTGTTTTTT; cdr3_aa: CASRDTGNLNEKLFF
v_call: TRBV7-8; d_call: TRBD1; clone_size: once; j_call: TRBJ1-3; cdr3_nt: TGTGCCAGCAGCTTTATGACAGGGTCGGGTTTTGCTGGAAACACCATATATTTT; cdr3_aa: CASSFMTGSGFAGNTIYF
v_call: TRBV27; d_call: TRBD2; clone_size: -; j_call: TRBJ2-1; cdr3_nt: TGTGCCAGCAGTTTGGTAGCGGGGGATGGCTACAATGAGCAGTTCTTC; cdr3_aa: CASSLVAGDGYNEQFF
v_call: TRBV7-2; d_call: -; clone_size: -; j_call: TRBJ1-3; cdr3_nt: TGTGCCAGCAGCTTAGTGGGGGGGCGAAATGGAAACACCATATATTTT; cdr3_aa: CASSLVGGRNGNTIYF
v_call: TRBV3-1/TRBV3-2; d_call: TRBD2; clone_size: once; j_call: TRBJ2-3; cdr3_nt: TGTGCCAGCAGCCAAGATTTAGCTAGCGGGTACCCCACAGATACGCAGTATTTT; cdr3_aa: CASSQDLASGYPTDTQYF
v_call: TRBV6-5; d_call: TRBD1; clone_size: -; j_call: TRBJ1-2; cdr3_nt: TGTGCCAGCAGTTACTCGAAACAGGGGGCTTCCTATGGCTACACCTTC; cdr3_aa: CASSYSKQGASYGYTF
v_call: TRBV7-2; d_call: -; clone_size: -; j_call: TRBJ1-5; cdr3_nt: TGTGCCAGCAGCACACAGGATTATCAGCCCCAGCATTTT; cdr3_aa: CASSTQDYQPQHF
v_call: TRBV7-8; d_call: TRBD1; clone_size: -; j_call: TRBJ1-5; cdr3_nt: TGTGCCAGCAGCCCAGACAGGGCCCGCAATCAGCCCCAGCATTTT; cdr3_aa: CASSPDRARNQPQHF
v_call: TRBV7-9; d_call: -; clone_size: -; j_call: TRBJ2-1; cdr3_nt: TGTGCCAGCCTGGGGCAGTACTACAATGAGCAGTTCTTC; cdr3_aa: CASLGQYYNEQFF
v_call: TRBV11-3; d_call: TRBD1; clone_size: -; j_call: TRBJ1-5; cdr3_nt: TGTGCCAGCAGCTTAAGGGACAGGGAAAGACTCCATCAGCCCCAGCATTTT; cdr3_aa: CASSLRDRERLHQPQHF
v_call: TRBV7-2; d_call: -; clone_size: -; j_call: TRBJ2-1; cdr3_nt: TGTGCCAGCAGCTTAGGGGTAGGAGGGTTCAATGAGCAGTTCTTC; cdr3_aa: CASSLGVGGFNEQFF
v_call: TRBV7-9; d_call: -; clone_size: -; j_call: TRBJ2-7; cdr3_nt: TGTGCCAGCAGCAGACCCCGGGCAGGGAATGAAGGCGAGCAGTACTTC; cdr3_aa: CASSRPRAGNEGEQYF
v_call: TRBV5-5; d_call: TRBD1; clone_size: -; j_call: TRBJ1-5; cdr3_nt: TGTGCCAGCAGCCCTGGACAGGGAGATCAGCCCCAGCATTTT; cdr3_aa: CASSPGQGDQPQHF